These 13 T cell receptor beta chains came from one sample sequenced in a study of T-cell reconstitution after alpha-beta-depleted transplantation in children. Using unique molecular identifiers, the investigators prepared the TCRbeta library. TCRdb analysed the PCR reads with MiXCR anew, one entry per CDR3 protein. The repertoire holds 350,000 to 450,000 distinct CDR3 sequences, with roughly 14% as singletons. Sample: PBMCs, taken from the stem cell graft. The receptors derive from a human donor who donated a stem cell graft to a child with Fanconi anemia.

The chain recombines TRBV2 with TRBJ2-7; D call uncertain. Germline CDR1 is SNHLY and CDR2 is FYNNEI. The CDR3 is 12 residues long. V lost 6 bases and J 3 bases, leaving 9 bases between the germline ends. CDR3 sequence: CASRAESYEQYF. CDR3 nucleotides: TGTGCCAGCAGGGCAGAGAGCTACGAGCAGTACTTC.

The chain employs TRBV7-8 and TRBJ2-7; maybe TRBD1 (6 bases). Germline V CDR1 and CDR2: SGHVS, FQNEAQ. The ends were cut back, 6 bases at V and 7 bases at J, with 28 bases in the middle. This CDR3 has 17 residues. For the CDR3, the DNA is TGTGCCAGCAGTCACCAGGTCGGGACACCGCTTTGGGAGGAGCAGTACGTC. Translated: CASSHQVGTPLWEEQYV.

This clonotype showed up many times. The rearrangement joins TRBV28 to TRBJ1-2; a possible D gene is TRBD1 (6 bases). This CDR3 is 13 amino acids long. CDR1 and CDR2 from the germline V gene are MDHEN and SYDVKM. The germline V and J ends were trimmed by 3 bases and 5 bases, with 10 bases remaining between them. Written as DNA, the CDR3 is TGTGCCAGCAGTTTGGGGGCGGCGTATGGCTACACCTTC. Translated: CASSLGAAYGYTF.

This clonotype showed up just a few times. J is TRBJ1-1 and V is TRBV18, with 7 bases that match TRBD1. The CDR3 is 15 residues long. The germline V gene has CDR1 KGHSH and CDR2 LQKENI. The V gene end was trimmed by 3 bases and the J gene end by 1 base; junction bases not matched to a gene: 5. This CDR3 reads CASSPATGPNTEAFF. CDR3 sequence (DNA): TGTGCCAGCTCACCCGCGACAGGGCCGAACACTGAAGCTTTCTTT.

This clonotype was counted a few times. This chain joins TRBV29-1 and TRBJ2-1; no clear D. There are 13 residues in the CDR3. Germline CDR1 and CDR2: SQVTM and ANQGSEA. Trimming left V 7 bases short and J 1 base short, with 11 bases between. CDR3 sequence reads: CSGVNRSYNEQFF. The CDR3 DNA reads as TGCAGCGGGGTCAACCGATCCTACAATGAGCAGTTCTTC.

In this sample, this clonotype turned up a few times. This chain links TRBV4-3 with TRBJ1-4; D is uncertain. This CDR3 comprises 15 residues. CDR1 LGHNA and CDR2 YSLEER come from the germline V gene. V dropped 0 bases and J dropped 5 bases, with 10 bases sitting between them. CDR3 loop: CASSQEGKLNEKLFF. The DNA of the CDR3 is TGCGCCAGCAGCCAAGAAGGGAAACTGAATGAAAAACTGTTTTTT.

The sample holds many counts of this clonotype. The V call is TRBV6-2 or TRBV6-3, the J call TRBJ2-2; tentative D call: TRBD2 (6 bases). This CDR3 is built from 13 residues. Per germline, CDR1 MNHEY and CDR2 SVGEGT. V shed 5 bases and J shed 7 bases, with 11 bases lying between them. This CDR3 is CASSQTRLGELFF. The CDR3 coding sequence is TGTGCCAGCAGTCAGACTAGACTCGGGGAGCTGTTTTTT.

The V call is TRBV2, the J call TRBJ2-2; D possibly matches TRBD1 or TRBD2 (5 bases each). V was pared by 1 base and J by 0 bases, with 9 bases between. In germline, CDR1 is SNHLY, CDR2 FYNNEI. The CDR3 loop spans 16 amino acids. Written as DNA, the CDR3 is TGTGCCAGCAGTGAAGTTGGGGGTACGAACACCGGGGAGCTGTTTTTT. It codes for CASSEVGGTNTGELFF.

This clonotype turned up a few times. The chain's CDR3 is CASSLSVFSNQPQHF. The CDR3 DNA sequence: TGCGCCAGCAGCCTTTCGGTCTTTAGCAATCAGCCCCAGCATTTT. The genes are TRBV4-1 and TRBJ1-5, with D uncertain. Germline V gene lookup returns CDR1 MGHRA and CDR2 YSYEKL. Trimming stripped 4 bases from V and 0 bases from J, with 10 bases between. The CDR3 has 15 residues.

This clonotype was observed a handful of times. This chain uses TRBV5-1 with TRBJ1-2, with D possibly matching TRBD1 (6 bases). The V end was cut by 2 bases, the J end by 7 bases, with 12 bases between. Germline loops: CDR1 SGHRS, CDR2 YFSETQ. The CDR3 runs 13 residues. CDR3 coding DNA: TGCGCCAGCAGCTTAATGCAGGGGAGTGGCTACACCTTC. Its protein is CASSLMQGSGYTF.

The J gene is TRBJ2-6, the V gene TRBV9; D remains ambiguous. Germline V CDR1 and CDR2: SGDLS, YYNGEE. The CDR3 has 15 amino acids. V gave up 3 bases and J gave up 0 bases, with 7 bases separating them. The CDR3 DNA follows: TGTGCCAGCAGCGCACAAAACTCTGGGGCCAACGTCCTGACTTTC. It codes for CASSAQNSGANVLTF.

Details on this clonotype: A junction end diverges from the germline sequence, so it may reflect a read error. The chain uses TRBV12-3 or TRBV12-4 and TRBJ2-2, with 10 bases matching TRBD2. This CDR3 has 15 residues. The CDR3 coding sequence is TGTGCCTGCAGTTTAGCGGGGGGGAACACCGGGGAGCTGTTTTTT. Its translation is CACSLAGGNTGELFF.

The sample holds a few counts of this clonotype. The DNA of the CDR3 is TGTGCCAGCAGTGAATCACGAAAGACCCAGTACTTC. This gives the protein CASSESRKTQYF. The V and J genes are TRBV6-1 and TRBJ2-5, with D unresolved. Trimming left V 2 bases short and J 6 bases short, with 7 bases between. The CDR3 covers 12 residues. Germline assignment: CDR1 MNHNS and CDR2 SASEGT.